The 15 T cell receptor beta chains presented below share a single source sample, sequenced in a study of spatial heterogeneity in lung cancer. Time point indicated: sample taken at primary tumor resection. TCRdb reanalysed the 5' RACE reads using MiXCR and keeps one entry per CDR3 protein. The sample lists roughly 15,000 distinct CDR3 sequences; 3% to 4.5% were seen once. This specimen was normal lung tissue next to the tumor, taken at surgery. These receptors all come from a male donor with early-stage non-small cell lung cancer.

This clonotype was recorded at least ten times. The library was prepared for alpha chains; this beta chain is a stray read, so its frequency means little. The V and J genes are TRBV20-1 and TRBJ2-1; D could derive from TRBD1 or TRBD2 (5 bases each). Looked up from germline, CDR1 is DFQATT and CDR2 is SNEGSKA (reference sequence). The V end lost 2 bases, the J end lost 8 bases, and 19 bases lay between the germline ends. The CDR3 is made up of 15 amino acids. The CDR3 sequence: CSARPGGGQFHEQFF. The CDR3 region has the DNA TGCAGTGCTAGACCTGGGGGTGGCCAATTCCATGAGCAGTTCTTC.

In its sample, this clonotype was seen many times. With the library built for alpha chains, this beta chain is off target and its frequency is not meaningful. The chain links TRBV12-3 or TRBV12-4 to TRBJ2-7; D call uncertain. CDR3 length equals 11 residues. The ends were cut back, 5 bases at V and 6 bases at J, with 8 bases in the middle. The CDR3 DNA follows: TGTGCCAGCAGTAAAGTGATCGAGCAGTACTTC. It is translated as CASSKVIEQYF.

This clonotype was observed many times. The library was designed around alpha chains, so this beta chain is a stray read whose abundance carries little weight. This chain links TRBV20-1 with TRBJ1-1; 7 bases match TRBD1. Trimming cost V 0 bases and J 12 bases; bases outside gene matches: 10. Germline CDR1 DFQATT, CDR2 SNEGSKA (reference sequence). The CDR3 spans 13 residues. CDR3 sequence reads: CSARDLNRGLPFF. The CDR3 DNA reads TGCAGTGCTAGAGATCTGAACAGGGGACTTCCTTTCTTT.

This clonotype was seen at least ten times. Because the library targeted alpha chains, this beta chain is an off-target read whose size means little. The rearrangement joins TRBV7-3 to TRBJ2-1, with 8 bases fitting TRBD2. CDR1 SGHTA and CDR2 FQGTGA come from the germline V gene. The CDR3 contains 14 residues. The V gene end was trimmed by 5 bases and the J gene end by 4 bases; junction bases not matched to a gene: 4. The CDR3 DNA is TGTGCCAGCAGCCGTACTAGCGGTTACAATGAGCAGTTCTTC. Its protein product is CASSRTSGYNEQFF.

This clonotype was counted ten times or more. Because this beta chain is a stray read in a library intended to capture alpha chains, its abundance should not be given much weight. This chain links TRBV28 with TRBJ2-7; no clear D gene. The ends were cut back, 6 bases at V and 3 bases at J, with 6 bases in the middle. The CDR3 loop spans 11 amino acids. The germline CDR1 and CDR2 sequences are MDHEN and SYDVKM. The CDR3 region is CASRRIYEQYF. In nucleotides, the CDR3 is TGTGCCAGCAGGCGTATCTACGAGCAGTACTTC.

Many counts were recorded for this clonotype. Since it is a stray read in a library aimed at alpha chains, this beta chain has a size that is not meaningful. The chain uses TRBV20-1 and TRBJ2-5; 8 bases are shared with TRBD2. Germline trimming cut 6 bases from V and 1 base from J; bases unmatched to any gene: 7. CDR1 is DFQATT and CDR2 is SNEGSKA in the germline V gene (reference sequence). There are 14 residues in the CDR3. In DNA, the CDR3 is TGCAGTGCCACGGGGACTAGTGTCCAAGAGACCCAGTACTTC. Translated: CSATGTSVQETQYF.

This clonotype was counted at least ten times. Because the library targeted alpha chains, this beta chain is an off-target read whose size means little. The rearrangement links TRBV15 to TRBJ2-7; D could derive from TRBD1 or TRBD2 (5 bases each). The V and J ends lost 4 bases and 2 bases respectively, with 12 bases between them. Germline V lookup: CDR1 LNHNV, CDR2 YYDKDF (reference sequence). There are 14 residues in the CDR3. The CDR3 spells CATSKFMGAYEQYF. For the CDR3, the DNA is TGTGCCACCAGCAAGTTCATGGGGGCCTACGAGCAGTACTTC.

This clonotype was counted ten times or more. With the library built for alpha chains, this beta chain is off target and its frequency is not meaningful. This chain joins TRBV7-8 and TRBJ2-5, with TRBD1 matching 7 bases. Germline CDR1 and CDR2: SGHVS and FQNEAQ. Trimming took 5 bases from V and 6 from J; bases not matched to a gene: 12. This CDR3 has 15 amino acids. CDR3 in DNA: TGTGCCAGCAGCCCCGGACAGGCGTCGAAGAAGACCCAGTACTTC. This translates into CASSPGQASKKTQYF.

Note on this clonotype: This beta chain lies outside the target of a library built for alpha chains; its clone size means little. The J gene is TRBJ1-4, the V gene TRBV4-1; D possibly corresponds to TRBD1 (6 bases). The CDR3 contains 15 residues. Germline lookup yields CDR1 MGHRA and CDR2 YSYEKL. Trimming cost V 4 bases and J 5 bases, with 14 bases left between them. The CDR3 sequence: CASSPQDRGNEKLFF. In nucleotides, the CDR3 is TGCGCCAGCAGCCCCCAGGACAGAGGGAATGAAAAACTGTTTTTT.

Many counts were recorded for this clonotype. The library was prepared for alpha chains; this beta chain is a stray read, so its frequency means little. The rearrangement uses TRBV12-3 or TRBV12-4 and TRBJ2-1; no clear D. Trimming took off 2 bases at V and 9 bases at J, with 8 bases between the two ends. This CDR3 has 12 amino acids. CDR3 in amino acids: CASSLSTFEQFF. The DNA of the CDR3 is TGTGCCAGCAGTTTAAGCACTTTTGAGCAGTTCTTC.

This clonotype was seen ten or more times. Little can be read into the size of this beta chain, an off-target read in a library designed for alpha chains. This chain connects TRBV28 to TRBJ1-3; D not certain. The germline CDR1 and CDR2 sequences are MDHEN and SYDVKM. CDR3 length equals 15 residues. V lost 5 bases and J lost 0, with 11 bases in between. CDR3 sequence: CASSPPHDSGNTIYF. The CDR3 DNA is TGTGCCAGCAGTCCACCACATGACTCTGGAAACACCATATATTTT. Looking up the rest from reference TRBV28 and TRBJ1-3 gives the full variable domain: DVKVTQSSRYLVKRTGEKVFLECVQDMDHENMFWYRQDPGLGLRLIYFSYDVKMKEKGDIPEGYSVSREKKERFSLILESASTNQTSMYLCASSPPHDSGNTIYFGEGSWLTVV.

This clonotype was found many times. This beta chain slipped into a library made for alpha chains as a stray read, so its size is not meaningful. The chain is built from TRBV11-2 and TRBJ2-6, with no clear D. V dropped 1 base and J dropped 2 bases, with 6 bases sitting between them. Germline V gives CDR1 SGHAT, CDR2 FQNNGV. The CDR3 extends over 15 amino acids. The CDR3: CASSLGPPGANVLTF. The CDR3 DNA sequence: TGTGCCAGCAGCTTAGGCCCGCCTGGGGCCAACGTCCTGACTTTC. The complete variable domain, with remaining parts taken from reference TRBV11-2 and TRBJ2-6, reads EAGVAQSPRYKIIEKRQSVAFWCNPISGHATLYWYQQILGQGPKLLIQFQNNGVVDDSQLPKDRFSAERLKGVDSTLKIQPAKLEDSAVYLCASSLGPPGANVLTFGAGSRLTVL.

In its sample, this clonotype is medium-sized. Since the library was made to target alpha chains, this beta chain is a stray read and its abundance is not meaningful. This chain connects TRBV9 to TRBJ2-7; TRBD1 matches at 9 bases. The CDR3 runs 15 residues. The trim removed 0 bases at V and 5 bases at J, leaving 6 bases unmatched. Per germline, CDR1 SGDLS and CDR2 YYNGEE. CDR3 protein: CASSVAGQGLDEQYF. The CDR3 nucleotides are TGTGCCAGCAGCGTAGCCGGACAGGGGTTGGACGAGCAGTACTTC.

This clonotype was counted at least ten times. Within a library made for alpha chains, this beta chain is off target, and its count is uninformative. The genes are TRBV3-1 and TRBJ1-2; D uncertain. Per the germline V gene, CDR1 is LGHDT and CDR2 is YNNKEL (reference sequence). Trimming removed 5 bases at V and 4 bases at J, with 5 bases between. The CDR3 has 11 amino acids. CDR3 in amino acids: CASSLGYGYTF. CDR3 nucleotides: TGTGCCAGCAGCTTAGGCTATGGCTACACCTTC.

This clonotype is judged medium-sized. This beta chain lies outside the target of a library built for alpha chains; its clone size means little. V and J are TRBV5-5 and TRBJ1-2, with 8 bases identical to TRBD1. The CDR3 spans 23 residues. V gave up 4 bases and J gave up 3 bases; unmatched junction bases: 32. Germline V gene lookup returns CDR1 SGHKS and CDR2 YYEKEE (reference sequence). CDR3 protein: CASSPPDAYPIDRGGLKYYGYTF. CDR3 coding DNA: TGTGCCAGCAGCCCCCCTGACGCCTACCCGATCGACAGGGGAGGGCTGAAATACTATGGCTACACCTTC. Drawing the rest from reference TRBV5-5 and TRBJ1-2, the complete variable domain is DAGVTQSPTHLIKTRGQQVTLRCSPISGHKSVSWYQQVLGQGPQFIFQYYEKEERGRGNFPDRFSARQFPNYSSELNVNALLLGDSALYLCASSPPDAYPIDRGGLKYYGYTFGSGTRLTVV.